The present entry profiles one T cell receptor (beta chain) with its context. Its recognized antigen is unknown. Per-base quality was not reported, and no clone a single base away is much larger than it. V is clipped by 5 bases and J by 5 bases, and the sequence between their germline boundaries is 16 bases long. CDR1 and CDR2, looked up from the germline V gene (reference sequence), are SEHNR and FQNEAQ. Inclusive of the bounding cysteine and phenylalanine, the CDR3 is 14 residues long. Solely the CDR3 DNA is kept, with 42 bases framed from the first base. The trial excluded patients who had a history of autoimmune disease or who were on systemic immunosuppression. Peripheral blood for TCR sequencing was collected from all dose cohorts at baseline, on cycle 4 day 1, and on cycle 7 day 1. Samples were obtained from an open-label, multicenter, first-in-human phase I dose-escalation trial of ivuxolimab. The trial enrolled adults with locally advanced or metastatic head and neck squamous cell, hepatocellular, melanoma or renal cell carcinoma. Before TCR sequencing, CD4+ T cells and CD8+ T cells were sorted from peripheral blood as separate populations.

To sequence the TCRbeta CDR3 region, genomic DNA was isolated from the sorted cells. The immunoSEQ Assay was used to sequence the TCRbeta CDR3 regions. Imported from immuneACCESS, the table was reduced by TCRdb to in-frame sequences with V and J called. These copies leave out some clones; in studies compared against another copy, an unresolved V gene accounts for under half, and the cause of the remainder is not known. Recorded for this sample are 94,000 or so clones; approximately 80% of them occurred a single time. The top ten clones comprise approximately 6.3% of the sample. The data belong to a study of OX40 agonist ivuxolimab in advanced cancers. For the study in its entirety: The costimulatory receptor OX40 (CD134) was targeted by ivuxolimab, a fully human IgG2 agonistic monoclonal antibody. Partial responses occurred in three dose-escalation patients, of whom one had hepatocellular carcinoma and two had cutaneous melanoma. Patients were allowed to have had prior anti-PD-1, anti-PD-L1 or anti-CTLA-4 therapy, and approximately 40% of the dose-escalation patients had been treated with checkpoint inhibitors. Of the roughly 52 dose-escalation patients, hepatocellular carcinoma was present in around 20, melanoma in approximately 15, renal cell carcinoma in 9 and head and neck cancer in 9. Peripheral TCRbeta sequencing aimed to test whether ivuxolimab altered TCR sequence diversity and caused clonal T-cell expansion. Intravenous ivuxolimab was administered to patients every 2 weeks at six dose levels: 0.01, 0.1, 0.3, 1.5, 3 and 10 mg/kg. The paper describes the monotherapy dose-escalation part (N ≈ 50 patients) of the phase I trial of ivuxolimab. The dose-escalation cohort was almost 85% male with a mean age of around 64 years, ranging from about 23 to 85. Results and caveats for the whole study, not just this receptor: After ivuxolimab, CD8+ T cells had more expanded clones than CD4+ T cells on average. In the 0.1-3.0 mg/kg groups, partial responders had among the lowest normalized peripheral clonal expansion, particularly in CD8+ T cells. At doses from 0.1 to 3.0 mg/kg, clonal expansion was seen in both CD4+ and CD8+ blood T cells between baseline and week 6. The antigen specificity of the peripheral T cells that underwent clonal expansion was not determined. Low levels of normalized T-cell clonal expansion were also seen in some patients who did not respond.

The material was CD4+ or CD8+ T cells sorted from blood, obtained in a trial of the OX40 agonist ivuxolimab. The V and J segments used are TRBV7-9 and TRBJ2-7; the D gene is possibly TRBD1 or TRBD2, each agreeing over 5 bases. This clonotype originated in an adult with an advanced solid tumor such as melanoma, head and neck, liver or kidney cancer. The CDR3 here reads CASSTGTRQHEQYF. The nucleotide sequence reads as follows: TGTGCCAGCAGCACCGGGACCCGGCAGCACGAGCAGTACTTC.